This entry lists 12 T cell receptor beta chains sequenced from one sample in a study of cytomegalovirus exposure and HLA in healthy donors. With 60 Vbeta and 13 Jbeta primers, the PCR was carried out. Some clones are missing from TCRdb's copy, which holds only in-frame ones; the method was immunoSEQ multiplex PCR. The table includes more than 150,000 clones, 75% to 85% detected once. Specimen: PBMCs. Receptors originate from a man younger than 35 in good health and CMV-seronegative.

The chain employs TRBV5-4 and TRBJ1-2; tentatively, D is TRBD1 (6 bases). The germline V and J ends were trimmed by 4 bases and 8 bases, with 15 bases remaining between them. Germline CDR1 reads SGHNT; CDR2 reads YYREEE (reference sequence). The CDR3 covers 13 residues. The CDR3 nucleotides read TGTGCCAGCAGCACTGGACAGTCTGACGGCTACACCTTC. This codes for CASSTGQSDGYTF.

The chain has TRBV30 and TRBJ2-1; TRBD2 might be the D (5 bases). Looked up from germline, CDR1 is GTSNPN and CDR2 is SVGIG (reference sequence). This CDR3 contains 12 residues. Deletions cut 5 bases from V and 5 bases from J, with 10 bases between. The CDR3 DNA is TGTGCCTGGGCGGGTAGGAACAATGAGCAGTTCTTC. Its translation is CAWAGRNNEQFF.

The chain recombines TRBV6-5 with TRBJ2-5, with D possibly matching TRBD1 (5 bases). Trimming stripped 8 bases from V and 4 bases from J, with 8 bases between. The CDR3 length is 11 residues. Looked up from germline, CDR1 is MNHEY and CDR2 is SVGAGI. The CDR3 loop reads CASWQGETQYF. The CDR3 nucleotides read TGTGCCAGCTGGCAGGGAGAGACCCAGTACTTC.

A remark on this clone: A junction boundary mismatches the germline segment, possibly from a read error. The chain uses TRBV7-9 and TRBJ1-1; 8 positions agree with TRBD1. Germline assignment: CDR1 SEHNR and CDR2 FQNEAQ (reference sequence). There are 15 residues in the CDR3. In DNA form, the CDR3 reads TGTTCCAGCAGCGCCGACAGGGGACTGAACACTGAAGCTTTCTTT. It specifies CSSSADRGLNTEAFF.

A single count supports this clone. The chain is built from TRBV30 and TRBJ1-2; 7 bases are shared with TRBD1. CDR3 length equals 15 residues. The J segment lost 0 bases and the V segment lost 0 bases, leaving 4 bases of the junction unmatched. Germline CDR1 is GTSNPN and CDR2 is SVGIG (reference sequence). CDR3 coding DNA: TGTGCCTGGAGTGTCGGCAGGGGGGCTAACTATGGCTACACCTTC. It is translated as CAWSVGRGANYGYTF. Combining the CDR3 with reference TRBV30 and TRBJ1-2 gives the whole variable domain SQTIHQWPATLVQPVGSPLSLECTVEGTSNPNLYWYRQAAGRGLQLLFYSVGIGQISSEVPQNLSASRPQDRQFILSSKKLLLSDSGFYLCAWSVGRGANYGYTFGSGTRLTVV.

For the CDR3, the DNA is TGTGCCAGCAGTGCAGGGACAGGGTTTAACTATGGCTACACCTTC. It codes for CASSAGTGFNYGYTF. The chain employs TRBV27 and TRBJ1-2; 9 positions match TRBD1. The germline V gene has CDR1 MNHEY and CDR2 SMNVEV (reference sequence). The V and J ends lost 5 bases and 1 base, in that order; junction bases with no gene match: 5. The CDR3 length is 15 residues.

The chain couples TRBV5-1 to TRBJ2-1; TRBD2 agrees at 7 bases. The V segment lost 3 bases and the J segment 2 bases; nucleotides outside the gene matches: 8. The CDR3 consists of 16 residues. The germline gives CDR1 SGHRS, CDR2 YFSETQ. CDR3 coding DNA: TGCGCCAGCAGCTCCCCCCGGGGGGATCCCTACAATGAGCAGTTCTTC. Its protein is CASSSPRGDPYNEQFF.

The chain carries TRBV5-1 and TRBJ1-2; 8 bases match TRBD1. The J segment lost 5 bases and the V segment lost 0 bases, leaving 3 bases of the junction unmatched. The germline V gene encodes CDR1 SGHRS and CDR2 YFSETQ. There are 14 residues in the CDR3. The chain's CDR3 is CASSLAQGAYGYTF. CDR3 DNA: TGCGCCAGCAGCTTGGCCCAGGGGGCTTATGGCTACACCTTC.

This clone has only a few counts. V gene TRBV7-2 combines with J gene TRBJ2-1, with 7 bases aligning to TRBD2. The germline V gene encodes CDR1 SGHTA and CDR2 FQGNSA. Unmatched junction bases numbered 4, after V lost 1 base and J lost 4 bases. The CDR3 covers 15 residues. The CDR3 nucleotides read TGTGCCAGCAGCTTAGTTGGGGGAGGGTACAATGAGCAGTTCTTC. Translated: CASSLVGGGYNEQFF.

The chain's CDR3 is CASSPETGLNQPQHF. CDR3 in DNA: TGTGCCAGCAGCCCCGAAACAGGGTTAAATCAGCCCCAGCATTTT. The chain combines TRBV4-2 with TRBJ1-5; D perhaps matches TRBD1 (6 bases). The CDR3 is 15 residues long. Trimming cost V 4 bases and J 4 bases, with 14 bases left between them. CDR1 LGHNA and CDR2 YNFKEQ come from the germline V gene.

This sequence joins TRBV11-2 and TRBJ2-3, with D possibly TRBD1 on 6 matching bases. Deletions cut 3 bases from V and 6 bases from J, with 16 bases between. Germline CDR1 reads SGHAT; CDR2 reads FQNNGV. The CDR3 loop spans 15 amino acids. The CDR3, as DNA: TGTGCCAGCAGCTTCTTGGGGGCCCAAGGGGATACGCAGTATTTT. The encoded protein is CASSFLGAQGDTQYF.

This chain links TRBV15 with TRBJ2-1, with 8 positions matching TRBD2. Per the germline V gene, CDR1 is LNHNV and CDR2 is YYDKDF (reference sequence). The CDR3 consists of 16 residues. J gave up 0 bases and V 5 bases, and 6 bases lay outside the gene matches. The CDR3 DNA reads TGTGCCACCAGCCCGCCCAGCGGGAGCTCCTACAATGAGCAGTTCTTC. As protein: CATSPPSGSSYNEQFF.